This passage covers 17 T cell receptor beta chains from one sample sequenced in a study of blood T cell repertoires in COVID-19. Repertoires were generated with immunoSEQ multiplex PCR, while TCRdb's copy carries only in-frame clones and drops some. This sample has approximately 200,000 clones, with around four fifths found just once. Sequencing was done on a sample of peripheral blood. The source is a woman in her twenties or thirties with acute or convalescent COVID-19.

The sample holds a few counts of this clone. CDR3 sequence: CASSLDILYGYTF. CDR3 DNA: TGTGCCAGCAGTCTCGACATCCTGTATGGCTACACCTTC. This sequence joins TRBV6-6 and TRBJ1-2, with D hard to call. The CDR3 loop spans 13 amino acids. V lost 5 bases to trimming and J lost 5 bases, with 12 bases between them. CDR1 is MNHNY and CDR2 is SVGAGI in the germline V gene (reference sequence).

The gene calls are TRBV6-5 and TRBJ1-1, with D possibly matching TRBD1 (6 bases). In germline, CDR1 is MNHEY, CDR2 SVGAGI. Trimming took off 4 bases at V and 7 bases at J, with 19 bases between the two ends. The CDR3 has 15 amino acids. This CDR3 reads CASSSDTGRSVEAFF. In nucleotides, the CDR3 is TGTGCCAGCAGTTCAGATACAGGGCGCAGTGTTGAAGCTTTCTTT.

This clone was observed a handful of times. This rearrangement joins TRBV7-9 to TRBJ2-5; TRBD2 matches 7 bases. The CDR3 covers 14 residues. Trimming at V came to 0 bases and at J to 2 bases, leaving 0 bases not matched to a gene. Germline CDR1 SEHNR, CDR2 FQNEAQ (reference sequence). CDR3 nucleotides: TGTGCCAGCAGCTTAGCGGGAGGGCAAGAGACCCAGTACTTC. Its protein is CASSLAGGQETQYF.

The chain uses TRBV5-6 and TRBJ2-7; tentative D call: TRBD1 (5 bases). The CDR3 length is 15 residues. The germline CDR1 and CDR2 sequences are SGHDT and YYEEEE. V lost 3 bases to trimming and J lost 0 bases, with 13 bases between them. CDR3 in amino acids: CASSSMTVPSYEQYF. The CDR3 DNA is TGTGCCAGCAGCTCGATGACAGTTCCCTCCTACGAGCAGTACTTC.

CDR3 amino acids: CAISGDRGNEKLFF. The CDR3 DNA sequence: TGTGCCATCAGTGGGGACAGGGGGAATGAAAAACTGTTTTTT. The rearrangement links TRBV10-3 to TRBJ1-4; TRBD1 aligns across 11 bases. The CDR3 length is 14 residues. With 4 bases clipped from V and 5 bases from J, the junction kept 0 bases outside the gene matches. Germline V gene sequence: CDR1 ENHRY, CDR2 SYGVKD.

The chain employs TRBV2 and TRBJ2-3, with a tentative D call TRBD2 (5 bases). The CDR3 contains 13 residues. Trimming removed 9 bases from V and 4 bases from J, with 14 bases in between. From germline, CDR1 is SNHLY and CDR2 FYNNEI. The CDR3 nucleotides are TGTGCCAGTATGACTCACGGGGCAGATACGCAGTATTTT. Its protein is CASMTHGADTQYF.

The chain links TRBV5-1 to TRBJ2-5; 10 positions match TRBD2. V lost 5 bases and J lost 0; bases outside the gene matches: 7. Germline CDR1 reads SGHRS; CDR2 reads YFSETQ. CDR3 length: 16 amino acids. CDR3 DNA: TGCGCCAGCAGGCCTAGCGGGAGCGCCTACCAAGAGACCCAGTACTTC. It encodes CASRPSGSAYQETQYF.

CDR3 DNA: TGCAGCGTTGTGGGGGGACGAGGGATTGGTCACGAGCAGTACTTC. Encoded protein: CSVVGGRGIGHEQYF. The V gene is TRBV29-1, the J gene TRBJ2-7; tentatively, D is TRBD2 (6 bases). Trimming pared 4 bases from V and 5 bases from J, leaving 21 bases between. Germline V gives CDR1 SQVTM, CDR2 ANQGSEA. The CDR3 extends over 15 amino acids.

The chain combines TRBV5-8 with TRBJ2-7; D not certain. V lost 4 bases to trimming and J lost 0 bases, with 14 bases between them. This CDR3 contains 15 residues. From germline, CDR1 is SGHTS and CDR2 YDEGEE. The CDR3 loop is CASSLLGWSSYEQYF. The CDR3 DNA is TGTGCCAGCAGCCTCCTTGGGTGGAGCTCCTACGAGCAGTACTTC. Drawing the rest from reference TRBV5-8 and TRBJ2-7, the complete variable domain is EAGVTQSPTHLIKTRGQQATLRCSPISGHTSVYWYQQALGLGLQFLLWYDEGEERNRGNFPPRFSGRQFPNYSSELNVNALELEDSALYLCASSLLGWSSYEQYFGPGTRLTVT.

CDR3 amino acids: CASSVERAGTGELFF. DNA for the CDR3: TGTGCCAGCAGCGTTGAGCGGGCAGGGACCGGGGAGCTGTTTTTT. The rearrangement uses TRBV9 and TRBJ2-2, with TRBD2 as a possible D gene (6 bases). Germline V lookup: CDR1 SGDLS, CDR2 YYNGEE. Trimming removed 2 bases from V and 5 bases from J, with 13 bases in between. The CDR3 length is 15 residues. The variable domain in full, with the rest retrieved from reference TRBV9 and TRBJ2-2, is DSGVTQTPKHLITATGQRVTLRCSPRSGDLSVYWYQQSLDQGLQFLIQYYNGEERAKGNILERFSAQQFPDLHSELNLSSLELGDSALYFCASSVERAGTGELFFGEGSRLTVL.

The V gene is TRBV5-4, the J gene TRBJ2-5; D possibly corresponds to TRBD2 (6 bases). CDR3 length: 13 residues. V was pared by 4 bases and J by 5 bases, with 12 bases between. Looked up from germline, CDR1 is SGHNT and CDR2 is YYREEE (reference sequence). CDR3 residues: CASSRTSRETQYF. CDR3 DNA: TGTGCCAGCAGCCGCACTAGCAGGGAGACCCAGTACTTC.

J is TRBJ1-4 and V is TRBV5-4; D remains ambiguous. The CDR3 extends over 15 amino acids. V lost 4 bases and J 6 bases, leaving 16 bases between the germline ends. Germline lookup yields CDR1 SGHNT and CDR2 YYREEE (reference sequence). CDR3 nucleotides: TGTGCCAGCAGCGTCTCGGGAAGCAAGGATGAAAAACTGTTTTTT. As protein: CASSVSGSKDEKLFF.

The sample holds one count of this clone. The chain uses TRBV4-1 and TRBJ1-4; D is possibly TRBD1 (6 bases). V was clipped by 0 bases and J by 12 bases, with 20 bases between them. CDR3 length: 16 amino acids. The germline V gene encodes CDR1 MGHRA and CDR2 YSYEKL. The CDR3 DNA follows: TGCGCCAGCAGCCAAGAGAGGCAGGGGATATTCGCGGAACTGTTTTTT. This encodes CASSQERQGIFAELFF.

The chain carries TRBV19 and TRBJ2-7, with 13 bases aligning to TRBD2. Germline V gene sequence: CDR1 LNHDA, CDR2 SQIVND (reference sequence). V shed 10 bases, J shed 2 bases, and the junction held 2 bases outside the gene matches. The CDR3 is 13 amino acids. Here the CDR3 reads CATGTSGTYEQYF. CDR3 nucleotide sequence: TGTGCCACCGGGACTAGCGGGACCTACGAGCAGTACTTC.

The chain links TRBV2 to TRBJ1-2, with 9 positions matching TRBD1. This CDR3 contains 16 residues. Germline CDR1 and CDR2: SNHLY and FYNNEI. The V gene end was trimmed by 5 bases and the J gene end by 8 bases; junction bases not matched to a gene: 15. CDR3 bases: TGTGCCAGCAGTTTATTAAGGGACAGGGCCTCGCAGGGCTACACCTTC. Its translation: CASSLLRDRASQGYTF.

V gene TRBV19 combines with J gene TRBJ1-1, with 7 bases identical to TRBD1. The CDR3 spans 17 residues. Trimming cost V 2 bases and J 0 bases; bases outside gene matches: 9. CDR1 LNHDA and CDR2 SQIVND come from the germline V gene (reference sequence). CDR3 bases: TGTGCCAGTAGTATAAGTTCGACAGGGACCTTGAACACTGAAGCTTTCTTT. Protein product: CASSISSTGTLNTEAFF.

The chain joins TRBV7-9 to TRBJ1-2; 7 nucleotides line up with TRBD1. Germline CDR1 SEHNR, CDR2 FQNEAQ (reference sequence). This CDR3 is 15 amino acids long. J lost 7 bases, V lost 4 bases, and 12 bases had no gene match. The CDR3 nucleotides are TGTGCCAGCAGCTCAAGTGGGACAGCAAGAGGTGGCTACACCTTC. Amino acids: CASSSSGTARGGYTF.